What follows describes a single TCR beta chain. The protocol was immunoSEQ multiplex PCR, while the TCRdb copy is restricted to in-frame clones and leaves out a portion. This sample has around 300,000 clones, with roughly nine tenths found just once. J lost 1 base, V lost 7 bases, and 4 bases had no gene match. This CDR3 has 15 residues. Germline V CDR1 and CDR2: MDHEN, SYDVKM. This sample is part of a study of blood T cell repertoires in COVID-19. Turning to the study itself: PBMCs, B-cell-depleted T cells, or T cells provided the cDNA or gDNA that made up the material.

This clonotype was sampled from a woman aged 60 to 75 who had recovered from COVID-19. Specimen: PBMCs or T cells enriched from blood (not recorded which). The chain couples TRBV28 to TRBJ2-1, with 10 bases aligning to TRBD2. The CDR3 DNA reads as TGTGCCAGCAACCTTAGCGGGGGGTCCTACAATGAGCAGTTCTTC. It specifies CASNLSGGSYNEQFF.